Following are 27 T cell receptor beta chains from one sample sequenced in a study of tumor-infiltrating lymphocytes in primary liver carcinoma (dated by TCRdb to the late 2010s). Sequenced using an Illumina HiSeq 2500. A constant-region primer and ProtoScript II reverse transcriptase were used to reverse-transcribe TCRbeta-specific cDNA from approximately 550 ng total RNA. Three nested multiplex PCR rounds, following a slightly modified ARM-PCR procedure, were used to build the TCRbeta libraries. Multiplex TRBV1-TRBV30 forward primers and a Cbeta reverse primer were used in the first two PCR rounds, each of which was run for around 10 cycles. Starting from the raw public reads, TCRdb applied fastp trimming at Q25, assembled clones with MiXCR and retained in-frame beta chains. All rows with the same CDR3 protein become a single entry with the most common DNA and genes. This sample has about 350,000 distinct CDR3 sequences in its table, and less than 70% of those were observed once. About 6% of the sample is in the top ten clones.

TRIzol reagent was used to extract blood RNA from unsorted whole blood, while the DNeasy Blood & Tissue kit provided the germline DNA. The sample taken for sequencing was peripheral blood. The source is a man aged 35 to 55 with primary liver carcinoma and hepatitis B virus infection.

At least ten counts were recorded for this clonotype. V gene TRBV12-3 or TRBV12-4 combines with J gene TRBJ1-3; D not certain. Trimming took 6 bases from V and 1 from J, leaving 13 bases between them. This CDR3 is 15 amino acids long. The CDR3 sequence: CASSPRVTSGNTIYF. Here the CDR3 DNA reads TGTGCCAGCAGCCCCCGGGTAACGTCTGGAAACACCATATATTTT.

Comments on this clonotype: The junction differs from germline at one of its ends, possibly a read error. V gene TRBV5-1 combines with J gene TRBJ1-3, with a possible D match to TRBD1 (5 bases). CDR1 and CDR2 from the germline V gene are SGHRS and YFSETQ. The CDR3 spans 16 residues. The CDR3 loop reads CACSLGDRSSGNTIYF. Here the CDR3 DNA reads TGCGCCTGCAGCTTGGGTGACAGATCCTCTGGAAACACCATATATTTT.

On this clonotype: Just one base apart from a much larger clone, this may be a read error. The CDR3 coding sequence is TGTGCCGGCAGTTCCAGAGCTAACTATGGCTACACCTTC. Translating it yields CAGSSRANYGYTF. J is TRBJ1-2 and V is TRBV6-1; no firm D call. Germline CDR1 is MNHNS and CDR2 is SASEGT. The CDR3 runs 13 residues.

The table lists this clonotype with a few counts. The rearrangement uses TRBV28 and TRBJ2-3, with 8 bases identical to TRBD1. This CDR3 has 14 residues. With 1 base clipped from V and 6 bases from J, the junction kept 3 bases outside the gene matches. The germline V gene has CDR1 MDHEN and CDR2 SYDVKM. CDR3 in DNA: TGTGCCAGCAGTTTATTGCACAGGGGGGATACGCAGTATTTT. Amino acids: CASSLLHRGDTQYF. Drawing the rest from reference TRBV28 and TRBJ2-3, the complete variable domain is DVKVTQSSRYLVKRTGEKVFLECVQDMDHENMFWYRQDPGLGLRLIYFSYDVKMKEKGDIPEGYSVSREKKERFSLILESASTNQTSMYLCASSLLHRGDTQYFGPGTRLTVL.

This clonotype was seen at least ten times. This chain links TRBV6-5 with TRBJ2-1; D is perhaps TRBD1 or TRBD2 (6 bases each). The V end lost 2 bases, the J end lost 3 bases, and 11 bases lay between the germline ends. Germline V lookup: CDR1 MNHEY, CDR2 SVGAGI. CDR3 length: 15 residues. CDR3 region: CASSYGGGNYNEQFF. The CDR3 DNA reads TGTGCCAGCAGTTACGGGGGCGGGAACTACAATGAGCAGTTCTTC.

With respect to this clonotype: One junction end disagrees with the germline gene, perhaps due to a read error. The rearrangement links TRBV28 to TRBJ2-3; D might be TRBD1 or TRBD2, each matching 5 bases. CDR1 MDHEN and CDR2 SYDVKM come from the germline V gene. This CDR3 is built from 15 residues. CDR3 bases: TGTGCGAGCAGAACGATCGGGGCTAGCACAGATACGCAGTATTTT. Protein product: CASRTIGASTDTQYF.

This clonotype was observed a few times. The V gene is TRBV28, the J gene TRBJ2-1; 7 nucleotides align to TRBD2. CDR3 length equals 14 residues. Germline-derived CDR1 and CDR2 are MDHEN and SYDVKM. The ends lost 7 bases at V and 2 bases at J; junction bases unmatched: 5. This chain's CDR3 is CASNGGSPYNEQFF. The CDR3, as DNA: TGTGCCAGCAATGGCGGGAGTCCCTACAATGAGCAGTTCTTC.

Only a few counts were recorded for this clonotype. This sequence joins TRBV5-1 and TRBJ2-6; the D is unclear. Between the trimmed V and J ends, which lost 0 bases and 4 bases, there was a span of 11 bases. The V gene's germline CDR1 is SGHRS and CDR2 YFSETQ. This CDR3 is built from 16 residues. The CDR3 DNA reads as TGCGCCAGCAGCTTGGATATGGGTAAGGGGGCCAACGTCCTGACTTTC. Protein sequence: CASSLDMGKGANVLTF.

This clonotype was detected ten times or more. The chain couples TRBV4-2 to TRBJ2-3; 7 bases fit TRBD2. Germline-derived CDR1 and CDR2 are LGHNA and YNFKEQ. The CDR3 totals 16 residues. The V and J ends lost 0 bases and 2 bases, in that order; junction bases with no gene match: 5. CDR3 DNA: TGTGCCAGCAGCCAAGAAAAGACTAGCCACACAGATACGCAGTATTTT. Residues: CASSQEKTSHTDTQYF.

The chain carries TRBV20-1 and TRBJ2-7; D is perhaps TRBD2 (5 bases). CDR1 is DFQATT, CDR2 SNEGSKA, per germline (reference sequence). V was pared by 6 bases and J by 2 bases, with 17 bases between. The CDR3 has 14 amino acids. CDR3 residues: CSAGRASGAYEQYF. CDR3 nucleotide sequence: TGCAGTGCAGGGAGAGCCTCGGGTGCCTACGAGCAGTACTTC.

Comments on this clonotype: In this CDR3 the conserved last residue, phenylalanine or tryptophan, is missing, so a read error is likely. The V call is TRBV30, the J call TRBJ1-1, with D perhaps matching TRBD1 (5 bases). The germline V gene has CDR1 GTSNPN and CDR2 SVGIG (reference sequence). The CDR3 has 12 amino acids. This CDR3 reads CAWDGRATEAFL. CDR3 DNA: TGTGCATGGGACGGACGGGCAACTGAAGCTTTCCTT.

This clonotype has just one count. A much larger clone lies one base from this, so it may be a read error. V is TRBV6-1 and J is TRBJ1-5; D is possibly TRBD1 (5 bases). CDR3 length: 15 amino acids. Germline V gene sequence: CDR1 MNHNS, CDR2 SASEGT. The CDR3 here is CVSSAAGIGNQPQHF. Written as DNA, the CDR3 is TGTGTCAGCAGTGCAGCAGGGATCGGCAATCAGCCCCAGCATTTT.

A word on this clonotype: One junction end disagrees with the germline gene, perhaps due to a read error. This rearrangement joins TRBV5-4 to TRBJ1-1, with 8 nucleotides matching TRBD1. CDR3 length: 13 amino acids. CDR1 and CDR2 (germline): SGHNT, YYREEE (reference sequence). CDR3 in amino acids: CTSSWGGQGGAFF. The CDR3 DNA reads TGTACCAGCAGCTGGGGAGGACAGGGTGGTGCTTTCTTT.

This rearrangement joins TRBV12-5 to TRBJ2-2; 7 bases are shared with TRBD1. J gave up 5 bases and V 6 bases, and 6 bases lay outside the gene matches. Germline CDR1 LGHNT, CDR2 FRNRAP. The CDR3 runs 14 residues. The CDR3 sequence is CASGRGTETGELFF. The CDR3 region has the DNA TGTGCTAGTGGACGAGGGACAGAAACCGGGGAGCTGTTTTTT.

This clonotype was counted at least ten times. V usage is TRBV6-6 and J usage is TRBJ1-1; no clear D gene. Germline assignment: CDR1 MNHNY and CDR2 SVGAGI (reference sequence). Between the trimmed V and J ends, which lost 6 bases and 3 bases, there was a span of 11 bases. The CDR3 contains 13 residues. CDR3 bases: TGTGCCAGCAGCCGGACCTGGGACACTGAAGCTTTCTTT. Translation gives CASSRTWDTEAFF.

This clonotype was counted many times. The J gene is TRBJ2-1, the V gene TRBV4-1; D is ambiguous. V was trimmed by 2 bases and J by 0 bases, leaving 11 bases between them. This CDR3 contains 16 residues. Germline V lookup: CDR1 MGHRA, CDR2 YSYEKL. This CDR3 is CASSQRISSSYNEQFF. Here the CDR3 DNA reads TGCGCCAGCAGCCAACGGATCAGTAGCTCCTACAATGAGCAGTTCTTC.

The chain carries TRBV5-4 and TRBJ2-5, with D perhaps matching TRBD1 (6 bases). The CDR3 runs to 14 residues. Germline-derived CDR1 and CDR2 are SGHNT and YYREEE (reference sequence). V lost 4 bases to trimming and J lost 5 bases, with 15 bases between them. This chain's CDR3 is CASSIARTDETQYF. CDR3 sequence (DNA): TGTGCCAGCAGCATAGCCCGGACAGATGAGACCCAGTACTTC.

This clonotype was observed at least ten times. CDR3 DNA: TGCGCCAGCAGCCAAGTTTTAGTGTGGCGGGAGGGAAGGACAGATACGCAGTATTTT. This gives the protein CASSQVLVWREGRTDTQYF. V is TRBV4-3 and J is TRBJ2-3, with 9 bases that match TRBD2. Germline trimming cut 1 base from V and 3 bases from J; bases unmatched to any gene: 14. In germline, CDR1 is LGHNA, CDR2 YSLEER. The CDR3 is 19 amino acids.

Regarding this clonotype: A read error may account for a junction end that differs from germline. The chain employs TRBV11-3 and TRBJ2-7; the D gene is possibly TRBD2 (5 bases). Germline CDR1 and CDR2: SGHNT and YENEEA. This CDR3 region has 13 residues. CDR3 coding DNA: TGTGCCTGCAGCTTTCCGGAGGTATCCGAGCAGTACTTC. It yields the protein CACSFPEVSEQYF.

About this clonotype itself: A clone one base away is much larger, so this may be a read error. V is TRBV4-3 and J is TRBJ1-5, with 10 bases that match TRBD1. After removal of 5 bases from V and 4 bases from J, the junction contained 2 bases not matched to a gene. The germline V gene encodes CDR1 LGHNA and CDR2 YSLEER. CDR3 size: 14 residues. CDR3 sequence: CASSTDRGNQPQHF. The CDR3 DNA follows: TGCGCCAGCAGCACGGACAGGGGGAATCAGCCCCAGCATTTT.

This clonotype was found many times. This chain connects TRBV6-1 to TRBJ2-7; 8 bases match TRBD1. Losses at the gene ends were 3 bases for V and 6 bases for J; bases not matched to a gene: 7. The CDR3 contains 14 residues. From germline, CDR1 is MNHNS and CDR2 SASEGT. The CDR3 DNA follows: TGTGCCAGCAGTGAGTTGACAGGGGTGGGCGAGCAGTACTTC. Translation: CASSELTGVGEQYF.

This chain connects TRBV2 to TRBJ2-5, with D possibly matching TRBD1 (5 bases). V shed 6 bases and J shed 5 bases, with 19 bases lying between them. The germline gives CDR1 SNHLY, CDR2 FYNNEI. CDR3 length: 15 amino acids. The CDR3 DNA follows: TGTGCCAGCAGCGGCCAGGGTATCGGGTTGGAGACCCAGTACTTC. Its protein product is CASSGQGIGLETQYF.

A word on this clonotype: This may arise from a read error, as a much more abundant clone is one base away. This sequence joins TRBV6-6 and TRBJ2-1, with 7 bases that match TRBD1. The CDR3 runs 17 residues. Looked up from germline, CDR1 is MNHNY and CDR2 is SVGAGI (reference sequence). CDR3: CASSKPSGTAKYNKQFF. The CDR3 DNA reads as TGTGCCAGCAGTAAGCCATCTGGGACAGCAAAATACAATAAGCAGTTCTTC.

On this clonotype: A much larger clone differs by one base, so this may be a read error. This chain uses TRBV6-6 with TRBJ1-1; 9 bases match TRBD1. The CDR3 loop spans 15 amino acids. Looked up from germline, CDR1 is MNHNY and CDR2 is SVGAGI (reference sequence). The CDR3 DNA follows: TGTGCCAGCAGTTACGGGACAGGGACGAACACTGAAACTTTCTTT. Protein product: CASSYGTGTNTETFF.

This clonotype was counted many times. The rearrangement uses TRBV4-3 and TRBJ2-3, with unresolved D. The ends were cut back, 2 bases at V and 4 bases at J, with 13 bases in the middle. The CDR3 is made up of 15 amino acids. Germline V gene sequence: CDR1 LGHNA, CDR2 YSLEER. The CDR3 coding sequence is TGCGCCAGCAGCCAAAGGTTCCGATTTGCAGATACGCAGTATTTT. It is translated as CASSQRFRFADTQYF.

Note on this clonotype: One end of the junction fails to match germline, which may point to a read error. The chain links TRBV11-2 to TRBJ2-1; D is undetermined. This CDR3 comprises 14 residues. The germline V gene has CDR1 SGHAT and CDR2 FQNNGV. The CDR3 loop is CASSLGKQYNEQFF. The CDR3 nucleotides are TGTGCCAGCAGCTTAGGAAAGCAATACAATGAGCAATTCTTC.

Concerning this clonotype: A much larger clone differs by one base, so this may be a read error. The V call is TRBV12-3 or TRBV12-4, the J call TRBJ2-1; 13 bases match TRBD2. The CDR3 sequence is 14 residues long. CDR3 amino acids: CVSRRTSGSHEQFF. CDR3 sequence (DNA): TGTGTCAGTAGACGGACTAGCGGGAGCCATGAGCAGTTCTTC.